The clone carrying this TCR beta chain has a count of ten or more. This specimen belongs to a study of T cells in Graves' hyperthyroidism and ophthalmopathy. Lactation, pregnancy, other autoimmune disease or uncontrolled infection led to exclusion of patients. Diagnoses used clinical symptoms, serum thyroxine and TRAb, thyroid ultrasound and orbital computed tomography. V was shortened by 3 bases and J by 1 base, with 4 bases between the two germline ends. Germline V gene data show CDR1 as SNHLY and CDR2 as FYNNEI. The CDR3 consists of 13 residues. Regions amplified from RNA transcripts were the TCR beta CDR3 regions. The HTBI set primed first-round TCR CDR3 RT-PCR. A single record per CDR3 protein comes from TCRdb applying MiXCR to the multiplex PCR reads. The data show hundreds of thousands of distinct CDR3 sequences, approximately 15% seen once.

V usage is TRBV2 and J usage is TRBJ1-5; D is undetermined. This receptor was identified in a woman younger than 35 with Graves' hyperthyroidism. The sequenced sample was blood. In nucleotides, the CDR3 is TGTGCCAGCAGTGAGGAGAGCAATCAGCCCCAGCATTTT. This sequence encodes CASSEESNQPQHF.